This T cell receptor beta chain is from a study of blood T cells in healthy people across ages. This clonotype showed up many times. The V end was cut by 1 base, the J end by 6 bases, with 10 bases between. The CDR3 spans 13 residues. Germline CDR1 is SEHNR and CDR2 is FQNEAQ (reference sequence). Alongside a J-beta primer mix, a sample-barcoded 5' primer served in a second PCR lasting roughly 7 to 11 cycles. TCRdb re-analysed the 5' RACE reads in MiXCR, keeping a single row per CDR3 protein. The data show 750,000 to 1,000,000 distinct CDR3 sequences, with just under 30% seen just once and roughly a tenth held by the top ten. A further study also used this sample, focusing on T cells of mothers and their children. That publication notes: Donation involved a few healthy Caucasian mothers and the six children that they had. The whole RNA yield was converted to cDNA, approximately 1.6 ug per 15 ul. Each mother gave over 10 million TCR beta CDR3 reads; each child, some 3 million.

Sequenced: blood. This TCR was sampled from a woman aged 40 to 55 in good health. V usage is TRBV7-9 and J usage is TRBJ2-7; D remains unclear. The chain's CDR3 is CASSLEVDREQYF. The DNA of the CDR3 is TGTGCCAGCAGCTTAGAAGTTGACCGCGAGCAGTACTTC.